The 17 T cell receptor beta chains below all came from one sample that was sequenced in a study of blood T cell repertoires in COVID-19. The data were produced by immunoSEQ multiplex PCR, yet TCRdb's version contains in-frame clones alone and is incomplete. The sample carries about 77,000 clones, 73% recorded once. Input material: peripheral blood. The receptors shown here come from a man in his sixties with acute or convalescent COVID-19.

The chain links TRBV5-1 to TRBJ2-2; D not certain. The CDR3 is 15 amino acids. CDR1 is SGHRS, CDR2 YFSETQ, per germline. V lost 0 bases, J lost 0 bases, and 6 bases lay in between. The CDR3 spells CASSLGVANTGELFF. CDR3 in DNA: TGCGCCAGCAGCTTGGGTGTCGCGAACACCGGGGAGCTGTTTTTT.

This clone has more than one count but fewer than ten. The J gene is TRBJ1-3, the V gene TRBV6-1; D remains ambiguous. The ends were cut back, 2 bases at V and 0 bases at J, with 5 bases in the middle. The germline V gene has CDR1 MNHNS and CDR2 SASEGT. CDR3 length: 14 amino acids. The CDR3 region has the DNA TGTGCCAGCAGTGAAATTATCTCTGGAAACACCATATATTTT. Protein sequence: CASSEIISGNTIYF.

V is TRBV20-1 and J is TRBJ2-1; no clear D. The CDR3 is 11 residues long. Germline V gene sequence: CDR1 DFQATT, CDR2 SNEGSKA (reference sequence). V lost 4 bases and J 9 bases, leaving 10 bases between the germline ends. The CDR3 DNA reads TGCAGTGCTACAACCGCGTCTGAGCAGTTCTTC. Protein: CSATTASEQFF.

This rearrangement joins TRBV11-1 to TRBJ1-6; 9 nucleotides match TRBD1. Germline V gene lookup returns CDR1 SGHAT and CDR2 FQDESV (reference sequence). V trimming: 5 bases; J trimming: 8 bases; junction bases outside the gene matches: 4. The CDR3 contains 14 residues. CDR3 residues: CASSTGQGHSPLHF. CDR3 bases: TGTGCCAGCAGCACGGGACAGGGACATTCACCCCTCCACTTT.

The count of this clone is one. The chain employs TRBV20-1 and TRBJ1-5; D is uncertain. The CDR3 is made up of 14 amino acids. Germline V gene lookup returns CDR1 DFQATT and CDR2 SNEGSKA (reference sequence). V was trimmed by 3 bases and J by 4 bases, leaving 13 bases between them. CDR3 loop: CSASLPGPNQPQHF. The CDR3 nucleotides read TGCAGTGCTAGTCTTCCAGGCCCTAATCAGCCCCAGCATTTT.

The chain has TRBV9 and TRBJ1-2, with a possible D match to TRBD1 (5 bases). The V and J ends lost 0 bases and 8 bases respectively, with 14 bases between them. Germline lookup yields CDR1 SGDLS and CDR2 YYNGEE. This CDR3 is 14 amino acids long. The CDR3 DNA sequence: TGTGCCAGCAGCGTAGCCTCGGGCGGGGACGGCTACACCTTC. Amino acid sequence: CASSVASGGDGYTF.

The chain joins TRBV7-8 to TRBJ1-5, with 9 bases identical to TRBD1. The CDR3 runs to 19 residues. Germline V gene sequence: CDR1 SGHVS, CDR2 FQNEAQ. The V segment lost 2 bases and the J segment 3 bases; nucleotides outside the gene matches: 14. The CDR3 DNA sequence: TGTGCCAGCAGCTTAATCACAGGGGGCCCACACTTCCCCAATCAGCCCCAGCATTTT. Amino acids: CASSLITGGPHFPNQPQHF.

V gene TRBV3-1 (or the pseudogene TRBV3-2) combines with J gene TRBJ1-2; D gene ambiguous. The CDR3 covers 12 residues. The ends were cut back, 4 bases at V and 4 bases at J, with 7 bases in the middle. In germline, CDR1 is LGHDT, CDR2 YNNKEL (reference sequence). For the CDR3, the DNA is TGTGCCAGCAGCCGCACAGTCTATGGCTACACCTTC. Amino acids: CASSRTVYGYTF.

V and J are TRBV5-3 and TRBJ1-3; tentatively, D is TRBD1 (5 bases). TRBV5-3 is an ORF, with its function uncertain. The CDR3 consists of 17 residues. V was pared by 0 bases and J by 1 base, with 14 bases between. The CDR3 loop is CARSLDQGVKSGNTIYF. Written as DNA, the CDR3 is TGTGCCAGAAGCTTGGATCAAGGGGTAAAATCTGGAAACACCATATATTTT.

This chain's CDR3 is CASSQDIVAGSGELFF. DNA for the CDR3: TGTGCCAGCAGCCAAGATATCGTGGCAGGGTCTGGGGAGCTGTTTTTT. The chain couples TRBV3-1 (or the pseudogene TRBV3-2) to TRBJ2-2, with a possible D match to TRBD1 (5 bases). Germline CDR1 and CDR2: LGHDT and YNNKEL (reference sequence). The CDR3 runs 16 residues. V was clipped by 0 bases and J by 8 bases, with 16 bases between them.

V and J are TRBV2 and TRBJ1-5; possibly TRBD1 for D (6 bases). This CDR3 comprises 11 residues. Trimming took off 6 bases at V and 7 bases at J, with 7 bases between the two ends. Germline CDR1 reads SNHLY; CDR2 reads FYNNEI. Here the CDR3 reads CASSTGQPQHF. The CDR3, as DNA: TGTGCCAGCAGCACAGGGCAGCCCCAGCATTTT.

This chain links TRBV25-1 with TRBJ2-5; 8 nucleotides agree with TRBD1. Per the germline V gene, CDR1 is MGHDK and CDR2 is SYGVNS. J gave up 5 bases and V 5 bases, and 7 bases lay outside the gene matches. This CDR3 region has 14 residues. DNA of the CDR3: TGTGCCAGCAGTCCAGGACAGGGAGCTGAGACCCAGTACTTC. Amino acid sequence: CASSPGQGAETQYF.

This clone was seen more than once but under ten times. The V call is TRBV6-5, the J call TRBJ1-2, with a tentative D call TRBD1 (6 bases). The germline V and J ends were trimmed by 2 bases and 7 bases, with 17 bases remaining between them. Germline CDR1 MNHEY, CDR2 SVGAGI. This CDR3 has 15 amino acids. As DNA, the CDR3 is TGTGCCAGCAGTTACCGTAGGCAGGGGAAGGGTGGCTACACCTTC. Amino acid sequence: CASSYRRQGKGGYTF.

This chain links TRBV14 with TRBJ2-2; no definite D call. V lost 4 bases, J lost 1 base, and 4 bases lay in between. The CDR3 sequence is 13 residues long. Germline V gives CDR1 SGHDN, CDR2 FVKESK. CDR3 sequence reads: CASSPLNTGELFF. CDR3 nucleotides: TGTGCCAGCAGCCCTTTGAACACCGGGGAGCTGTTTTTT.

The genes are TRBV28 and TRBJ2-3; the D gene is possibly TRBD2 (6 bases). V lost 5 bases and J lost 0, with 18 bases in between. The CDR3 has 17 residues. Germline V gene lookup returns CDR1 MDHEN and CDR2 SYDVKM. The CDR3 reads CASSTSPPVGSTDTQYF. The CDR3 DNA reads TGTGCCAGCAGTACTAGCCCTCCGGTAGGAAGCACAGATACGCAGTATTTT.

The chain is built from TRBV11-2 and TRBJ2-2, with TRBD2 as a possible D gene (5 bases). V dropped 10 bases and J dropped 6 bases, with 15 bases sitting between them. Per germline, CDR1 SGHAT and CDR2 FQNNGV. The CDR3 has 13 residues. In nucleotides, the CDR3 is TGTGCCACGAGAGCGGATCCCGCCGGGGAGCTGTTTTTT. It specifies CATRADPAGELFF.

This clone showed up just a few times. The chain couples TRBV14 to TRBJ1-2; D is undetermined. Per the germline V gene, CDR1 is SGHDN and CDR2 is FVKESK. The ends were cut back, 0 bases at V and 8 bases at J, with 7 bases in the middle. The CDR3 has 12 residues. This CDR3 is CASSQDYKGYTF. CDR3 sequence (DNA): TGTGCCAGCAGCCAAGATTACAAAGGCTACACCTTC.